Detailed here is one TCR beta chain. Ten or more counts support this clone. The clone's antigen remains unknown. Base qualities were left out, and no much larger clone turns up one base away. The data belong to a study of beta chain features in type 1 diabetes (dated by TCRdb to the late 2010s). Concerning the study at large: Patients and healthy donors did not differ in mean age, gender distribution, total cell number or subset yield. A total of around 100 million sorted cells were examined across all samples, and RNA yield correlated strongly with the number of cells per subset. Regulatory and stem cell-like memory subsets were obtained from only 8 patients and roughly eight healthy donors, while naive and central memory subsets were obtained from all 28 donors. The study compared the TCRB repertoires of sorted circulating CD4+ T cell subsets in recently diagnosed type 1 diabetes patients with those in matched healthy donors. Points the paper makes about the study in general: A moderate but significant shortening of TCRB CDR3 length was observed in type 1 diabetes patients in all four CD4+ subsets. Patients with type 1 diabetes made fewer insertions and deleted more nucleotides at VDJ recombination sites, implying thymic rearrangement abnormalities. Naive, central memory and regulatory TCRB repertoires appeared to be more alike among patients than among healthy donors. Sequencing cDNA rather than genomic DNA could over-represent highly expressing activated cells, although activation and CD3 levels did not differ between groups. Because small numbers of individuals were included in the HLA sub-analyses, any influence of HLA type on TCRB rearrangement was left unresolved. PCR may preferentially amplify shorter templates, but because patient and control samples were amplified and corrected together, any resulting skew would affect both groups equally.

A single peripheral blood draw of around 100 mL on average was collected from each donor into heparinised tubes. Using a panel that included CD45RO, CCR7, CD25, CD127, CD95 and CD27, naive, central memory, regulatory and stem cell-like memory CD4+ T cells were sorted on a BD FACSAria II. All sorted populations exceeded 98% purity. PBMCs were separated immediately by Lymphoprep density gradient centrifugation and were stained directly, without being cultured. To minimize batch effects, samples were stained and sorted in pairs, one healthy donor with one patient per experiment. All of the isolated RNA was reverse transcribed with the High Capacity cDNA Reverse Transcription Kit, so expressed TCRB transcripts were sequenced. Naive, central memory and regulatory T cell samples underwent deep immunoSEQ sequencing, averaging about 3.57 million total reads per sample. Sorted cells were lysed in RLT buffer and RNA was extracted with DNase-treated RNeasy Micro or Mini kits, depending on cell number. Each cell subset was processed on its own to prevent cross-contamination, while patient and healthy donor samples were processed together. The immunoSEQ multiplex PCR was used to amplify TCRB sequences from cDNA, yielding 87-bp fragments that span the CDR3 region. Amplicons were sequenced on the Illumina HiSeq platform. On the study's bioinformatics: Synthetic template baselines were used to correct PCR bias computationally, reads within Hamming distance 2 were collapsed, and singletons that could not be merged were discarded. By aligning reads against IMGT, V, D and J genes, CDR3 length, and insertions or deletions at six rearrangement sites were assigned. Within each subset, clonotype counts were normalized to the number of sorted cells before true diversity and Gini coefficients were calculated with the tcR R package. The overlap coefficient, calculated on TCRB nucleotide sequences, was used to quantify repertoire sharing. What TCRdb holds here is the immuneACCESS table cut down to in-frame rearrangements. Part of the clones is not present; checked against another copy, under half of the missing clones reflect an unresolved V gene, and the others are unexplained. V and J calls and clone size are those listed in that table; D and trimming were worked out from the DNA. In this sample the table shows about 170,000 clones, around 8% of which occur a single time. The ten largest clones represent roughly 0.97% of the sample.

CDR1 and CDR2 were assigned from the germline V gene as SGHAT and FQNNGV. Taken from cysteine to phenylalanine, the CDR3 has 13 residues. Solely the CDR3 DNA is kept, with 39 bases framed from the first base. V is reduced by 4 bases and J by 13 bases, leaving a spacing of 17 bases between them. The sequence was obtained from a woman aged 40 to 50 with type 1 diabetes. The source material was central memory CD4+ T cells from blood. The sequence links TRBV11-2 to TRBJ2-1; too little of a D gene remains to name it. The CDR3 protein sequence reads: CASSSTDNRNQFF. At the DNA level, the sequence is TGTGCCAGCAGCTCCACAGACAATCGAAATCAGTTCTTC.